The T cell receptor (beta chain) described here comes from a study of T-cell memory formation after mild COVID-19. Study-wide results and caveats: Pre-infection memory showed some responding clones, and this suggested that cross-reactive memory joined.

TCRalpha and TCRbeta libraries used 5'RACE with constant-segment primers and UMIs. In TCRdb, the 5' RACE reads were re-called with MiXCR into one record per CDR3 protein. Here the sample spans about 450,000 distinct CDR3 sequences, 20% to 30% being singletons. Details on this clonotype: Its matching antigen is unknown.

Sequencing used PBMCs or a T cell subset sorted from them (not recorded which). The source is an adult woman who had mild COVID-19 (a few samples of this study predate the infection). Cell type and time point are not known.

The CDR3 here is CASSLSFGHDNQPQHF. CDR3 in DNA: TGTGCCAGCAGCTTATCCTTTGGACATGATAATCAGCCCCAGCATTTT. V is TRBV7-2 and J is TRBJ1-5, with D perhaps matching TRBD1 (5 bases). With 2 bases removed from V and 4 bases from J, the gap between germline ends came to 15 bases. Germline loops: CDR1 SGHTA, CDR2 FQGNSA. This CDR3 is built from 16 residues.